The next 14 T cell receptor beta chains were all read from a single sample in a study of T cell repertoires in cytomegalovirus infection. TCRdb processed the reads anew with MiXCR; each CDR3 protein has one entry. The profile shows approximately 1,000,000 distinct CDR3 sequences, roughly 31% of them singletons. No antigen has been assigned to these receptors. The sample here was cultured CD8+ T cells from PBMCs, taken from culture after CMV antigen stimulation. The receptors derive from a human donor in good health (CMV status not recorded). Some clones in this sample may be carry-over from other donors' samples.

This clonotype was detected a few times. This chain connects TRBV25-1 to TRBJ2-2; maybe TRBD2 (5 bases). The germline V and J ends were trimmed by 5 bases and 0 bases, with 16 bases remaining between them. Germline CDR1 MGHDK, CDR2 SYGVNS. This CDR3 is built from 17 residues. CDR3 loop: CASSKLPDGANTGELFF. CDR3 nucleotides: TGTGCCAGCAGTAAGCTACCGGACGGGGCGAACACCGGGGAGCTGTTTTTT.

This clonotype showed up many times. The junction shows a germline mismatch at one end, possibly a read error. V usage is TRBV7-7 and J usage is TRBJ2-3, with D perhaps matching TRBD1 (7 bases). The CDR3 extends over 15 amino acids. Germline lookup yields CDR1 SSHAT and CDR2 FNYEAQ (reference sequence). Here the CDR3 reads CASSPGQDYTDTQYF. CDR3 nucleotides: TGTGCTAGCAGCCCCGGACAGGACTACACAGATACGCAGTATTTT.

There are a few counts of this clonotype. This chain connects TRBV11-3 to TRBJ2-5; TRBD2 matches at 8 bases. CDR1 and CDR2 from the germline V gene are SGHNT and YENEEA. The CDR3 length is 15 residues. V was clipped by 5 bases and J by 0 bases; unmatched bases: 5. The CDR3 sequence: CASSGRGGDQETQYF. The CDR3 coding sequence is TGTGCCAGCAGCGGACGGGGGGGGGACCAAGAGACCCAGTACTTC. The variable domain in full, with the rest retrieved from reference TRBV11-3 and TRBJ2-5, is EAGVVQSPRYKIIEKKQPVAFWCNPISGHNTLYWYLQNLGQGPELLIRYENEEAVDDSQLPKDRFSAERLKGVDSTLKIQPAELGDSAVYLCASSGRGGDQETQYFGPGTRLLVL.

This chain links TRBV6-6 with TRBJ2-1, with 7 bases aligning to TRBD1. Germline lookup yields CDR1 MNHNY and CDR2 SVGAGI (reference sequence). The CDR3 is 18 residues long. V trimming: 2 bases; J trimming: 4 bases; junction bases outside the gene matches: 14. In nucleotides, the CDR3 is TGTGCCAGCAGTTACCAATTCTCCGGGACAGAAGGTTACAATGAGCAGTTCTTC. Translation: CASSYQFSGTEGYNEQFF.

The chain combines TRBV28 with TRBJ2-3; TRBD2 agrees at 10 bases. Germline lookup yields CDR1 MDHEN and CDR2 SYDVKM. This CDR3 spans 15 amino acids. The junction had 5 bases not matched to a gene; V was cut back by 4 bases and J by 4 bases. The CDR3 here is CASSSERGGPDTQYF. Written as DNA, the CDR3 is TGTGCCAGCAGTTCCGAGCGGGGGGGACCAGATACGCAGTATTTT.

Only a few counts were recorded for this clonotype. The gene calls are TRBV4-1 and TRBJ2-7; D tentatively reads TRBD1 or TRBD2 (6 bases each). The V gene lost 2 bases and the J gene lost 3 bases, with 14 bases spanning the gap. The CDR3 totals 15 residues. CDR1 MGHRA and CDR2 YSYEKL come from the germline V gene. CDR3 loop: CASSQLTGGIYEQYF. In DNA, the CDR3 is TGCGCCAGCAGCCAACTAACCGGGGGCATCTACGAGCAGTACTTC.

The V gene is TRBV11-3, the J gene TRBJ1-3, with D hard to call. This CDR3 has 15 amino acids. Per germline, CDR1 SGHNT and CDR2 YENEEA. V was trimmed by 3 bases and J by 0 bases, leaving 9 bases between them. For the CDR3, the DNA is TGTGCCAGCAGCTTCGTACACGGCTCTGGAAACACCATATATTTT. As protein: CASSFVHGSGNTIYF.

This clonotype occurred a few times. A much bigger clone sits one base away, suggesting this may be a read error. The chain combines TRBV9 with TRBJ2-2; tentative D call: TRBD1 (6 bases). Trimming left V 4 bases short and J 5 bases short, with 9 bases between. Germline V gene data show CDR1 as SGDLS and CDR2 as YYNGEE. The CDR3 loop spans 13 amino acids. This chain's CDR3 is CASSQQGTGELFF. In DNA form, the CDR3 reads TGTGCCAGCAGCCAACAGGGAACCGGGGAGCTGTTTTTT.

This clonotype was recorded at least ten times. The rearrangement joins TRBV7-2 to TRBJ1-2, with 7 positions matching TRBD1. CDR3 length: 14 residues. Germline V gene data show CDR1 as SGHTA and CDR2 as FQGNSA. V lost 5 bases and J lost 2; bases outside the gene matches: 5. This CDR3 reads CASSLNRGNYGYTF. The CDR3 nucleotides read TGTGCCAGCAGCCTTAACAGGGGAAACTATGGCTACACCTTC.

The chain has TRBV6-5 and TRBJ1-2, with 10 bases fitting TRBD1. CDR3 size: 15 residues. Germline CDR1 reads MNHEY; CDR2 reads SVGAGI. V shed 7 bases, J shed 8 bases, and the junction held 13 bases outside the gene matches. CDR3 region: CASTPGQGLKEGYTF. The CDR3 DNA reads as TGTGCCAGCACCCCGGGACAGGGGTTAAAGGAAGGCTACACCTTC.

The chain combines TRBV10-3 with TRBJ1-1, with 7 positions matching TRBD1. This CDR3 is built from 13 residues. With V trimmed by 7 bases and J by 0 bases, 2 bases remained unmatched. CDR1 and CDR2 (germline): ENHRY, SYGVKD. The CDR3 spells CAIMGQMNTEAFF. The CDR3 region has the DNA TGTGCCATCATGGGACAGATGAACACTGAAGCTTTCTTT.

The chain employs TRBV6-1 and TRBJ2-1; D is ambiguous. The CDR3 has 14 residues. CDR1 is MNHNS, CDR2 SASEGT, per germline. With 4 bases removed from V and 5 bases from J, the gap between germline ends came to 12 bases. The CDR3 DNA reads TGTGCCAGCAGTGGGGCCGTACTCGACAATGAGCAGTTCTTC. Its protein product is CASSGAVLDNEQFF.

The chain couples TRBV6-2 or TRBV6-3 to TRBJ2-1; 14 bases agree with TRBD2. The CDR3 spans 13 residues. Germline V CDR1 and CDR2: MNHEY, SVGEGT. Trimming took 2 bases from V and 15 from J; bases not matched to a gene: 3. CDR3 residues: CASSYQTSGGGFF. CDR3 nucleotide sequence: TGTGCCAGCAGTTACCAGACTAGCGGGGGGGGGTTCTTC.

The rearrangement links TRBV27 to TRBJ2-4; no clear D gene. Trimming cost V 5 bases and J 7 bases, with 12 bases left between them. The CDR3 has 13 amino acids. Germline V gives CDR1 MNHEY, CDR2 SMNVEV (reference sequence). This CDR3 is CASSERQVNIQYF. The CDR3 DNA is TGTGCCAGCAGTGAACGTCAGGTGAACATTCAGTACTTC.